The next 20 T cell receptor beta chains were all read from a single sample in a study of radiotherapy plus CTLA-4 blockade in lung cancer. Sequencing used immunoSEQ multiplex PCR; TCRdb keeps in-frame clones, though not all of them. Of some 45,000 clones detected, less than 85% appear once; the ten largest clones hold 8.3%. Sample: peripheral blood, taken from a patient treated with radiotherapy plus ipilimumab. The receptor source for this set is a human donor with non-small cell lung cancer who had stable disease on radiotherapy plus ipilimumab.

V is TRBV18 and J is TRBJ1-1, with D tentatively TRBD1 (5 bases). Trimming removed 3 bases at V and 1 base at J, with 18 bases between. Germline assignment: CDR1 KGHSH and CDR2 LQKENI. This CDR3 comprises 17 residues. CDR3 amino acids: CASSPEMIGAGNTEAFF. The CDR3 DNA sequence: TGTGCCAGCTCACCGGAGATGATAGGGGCAGGGAACACTGAAGCTTTCTTT.

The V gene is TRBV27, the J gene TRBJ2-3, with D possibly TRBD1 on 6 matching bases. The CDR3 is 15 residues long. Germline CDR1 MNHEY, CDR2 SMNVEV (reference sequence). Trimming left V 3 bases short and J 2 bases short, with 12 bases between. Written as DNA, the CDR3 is TGTGCCAGCAGTTTGGCGTTGGGGGCCACAGATACGCAGTATTTT. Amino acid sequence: CASSLALGATDTQYF.

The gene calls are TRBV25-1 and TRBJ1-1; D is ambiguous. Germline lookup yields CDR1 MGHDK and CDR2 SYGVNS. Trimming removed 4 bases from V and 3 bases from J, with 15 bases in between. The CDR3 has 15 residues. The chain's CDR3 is CASSVVGVGDTEAFF. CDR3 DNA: TGTGCCAGCAGTGTAGTCGGTGTCGGGGACACTGAAGCTTTCTTT. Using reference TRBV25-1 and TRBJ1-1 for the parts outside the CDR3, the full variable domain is EADIYQTPRYLVIGTGKKITLECSQTMGHDKMYWYQQDPGMELHLIHYSYGVNSTEKGDLSSESTVSRIRTEHFPLTLESARPSHTSQYLCASSVVGVGDTEAFFGQGTRLTVV.

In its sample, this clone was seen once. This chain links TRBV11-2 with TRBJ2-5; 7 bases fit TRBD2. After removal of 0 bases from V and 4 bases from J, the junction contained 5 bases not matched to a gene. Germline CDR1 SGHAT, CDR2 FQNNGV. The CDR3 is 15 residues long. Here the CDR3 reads CASSLDRGVRETQYF. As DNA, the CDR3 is TGTGCCAGCAGCTTAGATCGGGGGGTACGAGAGACCCAGTACTTC.

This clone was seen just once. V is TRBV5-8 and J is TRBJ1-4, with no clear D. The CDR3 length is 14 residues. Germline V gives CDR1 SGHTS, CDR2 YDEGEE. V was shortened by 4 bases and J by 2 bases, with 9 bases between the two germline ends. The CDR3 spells CASSPGRTNEKLFF. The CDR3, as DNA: TGTGCCAGCAGCCCCGGGAGGACTAATGAAAAACTGTTTTTT.

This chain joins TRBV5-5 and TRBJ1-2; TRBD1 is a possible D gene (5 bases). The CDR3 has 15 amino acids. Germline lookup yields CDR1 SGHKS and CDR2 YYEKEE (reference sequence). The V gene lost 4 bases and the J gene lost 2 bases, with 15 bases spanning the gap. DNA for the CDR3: TGTGCCAGCAGCAAAACTACCCAGGGCAACTATGGCTACACCTTC. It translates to CASSKTTQGNYGYTF.

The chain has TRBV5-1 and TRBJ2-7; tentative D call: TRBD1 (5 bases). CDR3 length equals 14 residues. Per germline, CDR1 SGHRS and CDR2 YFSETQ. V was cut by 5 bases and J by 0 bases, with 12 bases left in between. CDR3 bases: TGCGCCAGCAGATACGACAGTTACTCCTACGAGCAGTACTTC. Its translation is CASRYDSYSYEQYF.

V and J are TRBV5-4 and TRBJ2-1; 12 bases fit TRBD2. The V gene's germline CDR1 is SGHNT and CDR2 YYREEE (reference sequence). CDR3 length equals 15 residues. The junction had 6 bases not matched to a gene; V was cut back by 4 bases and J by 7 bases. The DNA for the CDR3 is TGTGCCAGCAGCCCGCGGACTAGCGGGGTGAATGAGCAGTTCTTC. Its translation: CASSPRTSGVNEQFF.

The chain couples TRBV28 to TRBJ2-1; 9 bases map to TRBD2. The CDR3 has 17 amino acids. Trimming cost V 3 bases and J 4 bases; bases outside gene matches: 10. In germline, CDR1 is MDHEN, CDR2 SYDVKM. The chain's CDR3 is CASSFIGGGAPYNEQFF. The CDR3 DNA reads TGTGCCAGCAGTTTTATAGGCGGGGGGGCCCCGTACAATGAGCAGTTCTTC. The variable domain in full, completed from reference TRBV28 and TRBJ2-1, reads DVKVTQSSRYLVKRTGEKVFLECVQDMDHENMFWYRQDPGLGLRLIYFSYDVKMKEKGDIPEGYSVSREKKERFSLILESASTNQTSMYLCASSFIGGGAPYNEQFFGPGTRLTVL.

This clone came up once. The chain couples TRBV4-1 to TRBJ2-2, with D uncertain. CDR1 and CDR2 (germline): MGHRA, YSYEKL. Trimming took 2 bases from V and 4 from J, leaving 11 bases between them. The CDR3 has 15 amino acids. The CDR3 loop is CASSQIRSITGELFF. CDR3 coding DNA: TGCGCCAGCAGCCAAATAAGGAGCATCACCGGGGAGCTGTTTTTT.

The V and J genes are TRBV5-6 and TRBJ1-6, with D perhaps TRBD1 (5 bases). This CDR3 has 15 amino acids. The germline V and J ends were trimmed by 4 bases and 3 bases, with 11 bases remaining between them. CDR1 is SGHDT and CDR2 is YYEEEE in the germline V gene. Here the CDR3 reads CASSPNRIYNSPLHF. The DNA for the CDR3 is TGTGCCAGCAGCCCGAACAGGATCTATAATTCACCCCTCCACTTT.

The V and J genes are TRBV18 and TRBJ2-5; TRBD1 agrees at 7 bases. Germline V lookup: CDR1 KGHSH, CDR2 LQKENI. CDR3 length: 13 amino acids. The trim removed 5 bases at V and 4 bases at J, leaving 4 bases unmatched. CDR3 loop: CASSYDRVETQYF. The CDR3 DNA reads TGTGCCAGCTCATACGACAGGGTAGAGACCCAGTACTTC.

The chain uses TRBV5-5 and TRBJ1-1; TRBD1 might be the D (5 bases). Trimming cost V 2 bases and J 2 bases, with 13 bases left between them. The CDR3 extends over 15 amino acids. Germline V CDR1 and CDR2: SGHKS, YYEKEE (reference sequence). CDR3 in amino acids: CASSLTRQSNTEAFF. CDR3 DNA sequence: TGTGCCAGCAGCTTAACCCGACAGTCCAACACTGAAGCTTTCTTT.

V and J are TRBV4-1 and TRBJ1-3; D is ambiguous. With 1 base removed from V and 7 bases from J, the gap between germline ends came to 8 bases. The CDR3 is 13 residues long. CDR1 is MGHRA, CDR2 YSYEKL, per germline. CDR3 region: CASSQVSDNTIYF. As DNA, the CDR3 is TGCGCCAGCAGCCAAGTTTCAGATAACACCATATATTTT.

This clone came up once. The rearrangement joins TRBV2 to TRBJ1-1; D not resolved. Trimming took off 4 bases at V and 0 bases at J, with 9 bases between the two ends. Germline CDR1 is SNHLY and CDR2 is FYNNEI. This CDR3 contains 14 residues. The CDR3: CASSGIGMNTEAFF. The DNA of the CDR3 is TGTGCCAGCAGTGGGATCGGGATGAACACTGAAGCTTTCTTT.

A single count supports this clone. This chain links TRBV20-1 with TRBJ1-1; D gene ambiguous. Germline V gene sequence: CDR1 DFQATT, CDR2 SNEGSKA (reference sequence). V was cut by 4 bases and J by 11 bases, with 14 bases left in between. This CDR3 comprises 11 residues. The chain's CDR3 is CSAIRFQDAFF. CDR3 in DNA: TGCAGTGCTATTAGATTTCAGGACGCTTTCTTT.

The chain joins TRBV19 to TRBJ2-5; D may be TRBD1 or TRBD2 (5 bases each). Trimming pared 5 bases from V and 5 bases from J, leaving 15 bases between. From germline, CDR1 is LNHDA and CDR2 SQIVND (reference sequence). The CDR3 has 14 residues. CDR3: CASSWTGPRETQYF. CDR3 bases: TGTGCCAGTAGTTGGACGGGGCCTAGGGAGACCCAGTACTTC.

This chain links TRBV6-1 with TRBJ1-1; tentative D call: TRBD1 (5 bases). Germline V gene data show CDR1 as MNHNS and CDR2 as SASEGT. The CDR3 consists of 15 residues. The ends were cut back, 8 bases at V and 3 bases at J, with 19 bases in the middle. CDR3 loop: CASAKGSGRDTEAFF. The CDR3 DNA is TGTGCCAGCGCGAAGGGGTCGGGGAGAGACACTGAAGCTTTCTTT.

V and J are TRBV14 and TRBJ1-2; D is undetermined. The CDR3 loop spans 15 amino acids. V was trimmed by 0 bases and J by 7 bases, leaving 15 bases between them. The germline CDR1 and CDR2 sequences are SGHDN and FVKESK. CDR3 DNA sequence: TGTGCCAGCAGCCAAGATCTGGTAGGGATCGGTGGCTACACCTTC. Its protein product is CASSQDLVGIGGYTF.

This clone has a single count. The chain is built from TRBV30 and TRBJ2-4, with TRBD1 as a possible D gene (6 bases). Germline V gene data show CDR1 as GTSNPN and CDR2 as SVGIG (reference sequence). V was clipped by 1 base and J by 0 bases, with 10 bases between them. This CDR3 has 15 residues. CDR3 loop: CAWSEGQLAKNIQYF. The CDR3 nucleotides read TGTGCCTGGAGTGAAGGACAGCTAGCCAAAAACATTCAGTACTTC. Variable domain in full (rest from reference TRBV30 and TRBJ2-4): SQTIHQWPATLVQPVGSPLSLECTVEGTSNPNLYWYRQAAGRGLQLLFYSVGIGQISSEVPQNLSASRPQDRQFILSSKKLLLSDSGFYLCAWSEGQLAKNIQYFGAGTRLSVL.